This TCR beta chain was recorded in a study of shared clonotypes between healthy human individuals (dated by TCRdb to between 2020 and 2021). For context, the study as a whole: A couple of women and three men aged 18 to 49 years were included in the cohort. For each donor, three plates each were used for CD4 naive and CD4 memory, two plates were used for CD8 naive, and one plate was used for CD8 memory. To estimate repertoire size and how much clonotype sharing occurs between individuals, the study deeply sequenced the blood TCR repertoires of 5 or 6 healthy adults. Libraries were prepared and TCR repertoires were sequenced by different laboratories using diverse techniques, in order to increase sequencing depth and limit assay-specific biases. Each donor's leukapheresis produced roughly between roughly 0.85 and 9.5 billion PBMCs. Results and caveats for the whole study, not just this receptor: The genetic and exposure-history diversity represented was limited by the small number of donors. Based on pairwise subsampling, the degree of clonotype sharing among donors was expected to be affected by sequencing depth. Across four donors, approximately 5% of naive CD4, more than 3% of naive CD8, roughly 2.3% of memory CD4, and 0.4% of memory CD8 clonotypes were shared. Rarefaction of sorted-subset datasets indicated incomplete sequencing despite the large sequencing depth. Clonotypes shared by all four sorted-subset donors showed higher generation probabilities than non-shared clonotypes. Only blood was sampled, and tissue TCR repertoires likely differ from those in blood. Naive subsets generally had larger estimated clonotype richness than memory subsets.

TCR CDR3 regions were amplified from genomic DNA by multiplex PCR using the deep immunoSEQ assay. For each cell subset, the extracted genomic DNA was distributed evenly across all wells of several immunoSEQ 96-well plates, and each plate served as one replicate. For sorted subsets, each replicate PCR was loaded with roughly 190 ng genomic DNA, equivalent to 30,000 to 35,000 T cell genomes. Purified libraries were quantified with a Qubit 3.0 fluorometer, sized on a Bioanalyzer 2100, and re-quantified with the KAPA Library Quantification kit. Every immunoSEQ 96-well plate was sequenced on a dedicated single-read 150-cycle Illumina NextSeq 550 flow cell. The published analysis was carried out like this. Because the immunoSEQ output held only junctional sequences and lacked quality scores, the filtering could not match the filtering applied to full-length reads. Sequences were annotated with PyIR, a Python wrapper for IgBLAST v1.9, and V/J genes and CDR3 were assigned using IMGT germline references. Reads were removed for weak V/J assignments (E-value above 1e-6), missing CDR3, stop codons, out-of-frame junctions, or ambiguous translated residues. A V3J clonotype was defined by an identical inferred V gene, J gene, and CDR3 amino acid sequence. The percentage overlap between two repertoires was calculated by dividing the number of shared unique clonotypes by the size of the smaller repertoire. Three approaches were used to assess repertoire richness: RTK rarefaction, the Chao1 estimator, and Recon v2.1 estimates of unobserved clonotypes. For all TCRbeta clonotypes obtained by the gDNA method from a few donors, generation probabilities were computed with OLGA. What TCRdb holds here is the immuneACCESS table cut down to in-frame rearrangements. Part of the clones is not present; checked against another copy, under half of the missing clones reflect an unresolved V gene, and the others are unexplained. V, J and clone size derive from that table, while D and trimming were established from the DNA sequence. This sample lists over 850,000 clones; about 84% were detected once. Jointly, the top ten make up more than 0.55% of the sample.

With respect to this clone: Its antigen has not been determined. No base qualities exist here, and no much larger clone lies one base off it.

The CDR3 has 12 amino acids, counting the end cysteine and phenylalanine. Only the CDR3 part of the read is kept: 36 bases, read in frame from the first base. From a lookup of the germline V gene, CDR1 and CDR2 are SGHAT and FQNNGV. V is clipped by 1 base and J by 12 bases, and the sequence between their germline boundaries is 10 bases long. Donors were healthy HIV-negative adults with no recently reported acute infections or vaccinations. All donors were Caucasian adults living in Nashville, Tennessee, USA. CD4+ T cells were enriched by magnetic negative selection, after which naive cells were positively selected on CD45RA and the negative fraction was taken as the memory subset. After blood collection by leukapheresis, PBMCs were isolated using Ficoll-Histopaque density gradient centrifugation and then cryopreserved in the vapor phase of liquid nitrogen. Analytical flow cytometry was used to check the purity and quantity of each magnetically sorted T cell population. From each sorted fraction, genomic DNA was isolated and quantified by UV absorbance on a Nanodrop 2000c.

The sequenced sample consisted of memory CD4+ T cells from PBMCs. This specimen's cell subset or site label, interpreted: CD45RA-negative fraction. This clonotype was sampled from a man aged 18 to 30 in good health. Some clones in this sample may be carry-over from other donors' samples. This receptor chain uses TRBV11-2 and TRBJ2-1; a tentative D call is TRBD2 (5 bases match). In nucleotide form, the sequence is TGTGCCAGCAGCTTAGGGACTCCACGGCAGTTCTTC. It codes for CASSLGTPRQFF. Full variable domain (CDR3 extended with the reference TRBV11-2 and TRBJ2-1 proteins): EAGVAQSPRYKIIEKRQSVAFWCNPISGHATLYWYQQILGQGPKLLIQFQNNGVVDDSQLPKDRFSAERLKGVDSTLKIQPAKLEDSAVYLCASSLGTPRQFFGPGTRLTVL.